Sequencing of this T cell receptor beta chain was carried out in a study of molecular identifiers for immune sequencing clone quantification. Sorted cells numbering about 19,000 to 1,100,000, with 10%, 30% or 50% RNA, yielded the naive CD8 libraries. From germline, CDR1 is MGHRA and CDR2 YSYEKL. The CDR3 is 16 residues long. The germline V and J ends were trimmed by 1 base and 1 base, with 14 bases remaining between them. Listed TCR primers and previously described methods were used for bulk TCR libraries. Using its own MiXCR run on the PCR reads, TCRdb lists one record per CDR3 protein. The data show around 70,000 distinct CDR3 sequences, with approximately 17% seen just once and 1.5% to 1.8% held by the top ten. This clonotype came up a few times.

The sequencing sample was made of naive CD8+ T cells from blood, with Jurkat cell RNA spiked in. Subset meaning: FACS-sorted CD8+CD4-CCR7+CD45RA+ naive T cells. The TCR was taken from a human donor in good health. Some libraries in this study had Jurkat cell RNA spiked in. The chain has TRBV4-1 and TRBJ2-7; D uncertain. The CDR3 bases are TGCGCCAGCAGCCAAGGCGCAGCTGAACGTTCCTACGAGCAGTACTTC. It codes for CASSQGAAERSYEQYF.